Below are 19 T cell receptor beta chains sequenced from a single sample in a study of blood T cells in healthy people across ages. The second PCR ran roughly 7 to 11 cycles with a sample-barcoded 5' primer and J-beta primers. TCRdb re-derived calls from the 5' RACE reads in MiXCR, one entry per CDR3 protein. The table lists around 280,000 distinct CDR3 sequences, less than 30% of them singletons. The sequenced sample consisted of blood. These receptors were obtained from a woman in her seventies in good health.

There are a few counts of this clonotype. A junction boundary mismatches the germline segment, possibly from a read error. This chain connects TRBV6-5 to TRBJ2-5; the match to TRBD1 covers 10 bases. The J call may be in error: the DNA end matches TRBJ2-7 better. From germline, CDR1 is MNHEY and CDR2 SVGAGI. The length of the CDR3 is 14 residues. In DNA form, the CDR3 reads TGTACCAGCAGTTACCGGGACAGGGGATACGAGCAGTACTTC. Amino acid sequence: CTSSYRDRGYEQYF.

This clonotype came up many times. The CDR3 is CASVTSGSLYEQYF. In nucleotides, the CDR3 is TGTGCCAGCGTCACTAGCGGGAGTCTCTACGAGCAGTACTTC. V usage is TRBV28 and J usage is TRBJ2-7; TRBD2 matches 11 bases. The germline gives CDR1 MDHEN, CDR2 SYDVKM. The CDR3 is 14 amino acids. After removal of 8 bases from V and 3 bases from J, the junction contained 6 bases not matched to a gene.

The chain is built from TRBV9 and TRBJ2-3; no clear D. V dropped 6 bases and J dropped 4 bases, with 12 bases sitting between them. This CDR3 region has 13 residues. The germline V gene has CDR1 SGDLS and CDR2 YYNGEE. CDR3 region: CASNPDGSDTQYF. The CDR3 DNA reads TGTGCCAGCAACCCGGACGGGTCAGATACGCAGTATTTT.

The chain recombines TRBV20-1 with TRBJ2-5, with 16 bases lining up with TRBD2. The J call is uncertain, as TRBJ2-7 better fits the DNA end. CDR3 length: 16 amino acids. Germline CDR1 DFQATT, CDR2 SNEGSKA (reference sequence). The CDR3 coding sequence is TGCAGTGCTAGTGTGGGACTAGCGGGAGGGCACTACGAGCAGTACTTC. As protein: CSASVGLAGGHYEQYF.

This clonotype came up a few times. This rearrangement joins TRBV13 to TRBJ2-5; no firm D call. This CDR3 is built from 13 residues. Germline lookup yields CDR1 PRHDT and CDR2 FYEKMQ (reference sequence). V was trimmed by 3 bases and J by 4 bases, leaving 9 bases between them. The CDR3 DNA sequence: TGTGCCAGCAGCTTTCTCAAGGGAGAGACCCAGTACTTC. As protein: CASSFLKGETQYF.

This chain joins TRBV7-9 and TRBJ2-1; possible D gene TRBD2, 6 bases. V shed 5 bases and J shed 1 base, with 12 bases lying between them. This CDR3 spans 15 amino acids. Germline CDR1 is SEHNR and CDR2 is FQNEAQ (reference sequence). CDR3 sequence reads: CASSNLLASYNEQFF. The CDR3 nucleotides are TGTGCCAGCAGCAACCTCCTAGCGTCCTACAATGAGCAGTTCTTC.

This clonotype was detected many times. The chain uses TRBV4-3 and TRBJ1-3; D remains ambiguous. This CDR3 has 13 residues. The germline gives CDR1 LGHNA, CDR2 YSLEER. Trimming pared 0 bases from V and 4 bases from J, leaving 4 bases between. The CDR3 sequence: CASSQEGGNTIYF. CDR3 coding DNA: TGCGCCAGCAGCCAAGAGGGCGGAAACACCATATATTTT.

In this sample, this clonotype turned up once. This chain uses TRBV11-1 with TRBJ2-5, with a weak D call TRBD2 (6 bases). Germline CDR1 and CDR2: SGHAT and FQDESV (reference sequence). The CDR3 has 14 residues. V lost 2 bases to trimming and J lost 0 bases, with 7 bases between them. CDR3 residues: CASSLTGDQETQYF. CDR3 bases: TGTGCCAGCAGCTTAACGGGGGACCAAGAGACCCAGTACTTC.

This clonotype was observed a handful of times. The germline gene is not matched at one end of the junction; a read error may be the cause. The chain's CDR3 is CSVEDLGTSGIGEQFF. As DNA, the CDR3 is TGCAGTGTTGAAGATCTGGGGACTAGCGGGATTGGTGAGCAGTTCTTC. The chain links TRBV29-1 to TRBJ2-5; 13 bases are a match to TRBD2. The tail of the sequence fits TRBJ2-1 better, so the J call may be wrong. This CDR3 contains 16 residues. The germline V gene encodes CDR1 SQVTM and CDR2 ANQGSEA.

The chain uses TRBV3-1 and TRBJ2-2; possibly TRBD1 or TRBD2 for D (6 bases each). Trimming removed 4 bases at V and 7 bases at J, with 16 bases between. This CDR3 is built from 15 residues. The germline V gene has CDR1 LGHDT and CDR2 YNNKEL (reference sequence). In DNA, the CDR3 is TGTGCCAGCAGCCGCCCAGGGGCGCGGGACGGGGAGCTGTTTTTT. Its protein is CASSRPGARDGELFF.

This clonotype was recorded only once. V usage is TRBV20-1 and J usage is TRBJ2-1, with 10 bases aligning to TRBD2. V shed 5 bases and J 4 bases; nucleotides not matched to a gene: 5. CDR3 length: 14 residues. Per the germline V gene, CDR1 is DFQATT and CDR2 is SNEGSKA (reference sequence). The CDR3, as DNA: TGCAGTGCTTATACTAGCGGGGAGTACAATGAGCAGTTCTTC. Protein sequence: CSAYTSGEYNEQFF.

V is TRBV7-9 and J is TRBJ2-1, with 10 positions matching TRBD2. The DNA end is a closer match to TRBJ2-7, so the J assignment may be wrong. CDR3 size: 15 residues. Germline V gene sequence: CDR1 SEHNR, CDR2 FQNEAQ (reference sequence). CDR3 DNA: TGTGCCAGCAGCTTAAGGACTAGCGGCATCTACGAGCAGTACTTC. Protein: CASSLRTSGIYEQYF.

The CDR3 loop is CASTPGQGLETQYF. CDR3 DNA sequence: TGCGCCAGCACCCCGGGGCAGGGTTTAGAGACCCAGTACTTC. The chain is built from TRBV5-1 and TRBJ2-5; the D gene could be TRBD1 or TRBD2 (5 bases each). V lost 6 bases, J lost 4 bases, and 16 bases lay in between. The CDR3 is made up of 14 amino acids. CDR1 and CDR2 (germline): SGHRS, YFSETQ.

This clonotype was found once. This may be a read error: a much more frequent sequence differs by one nucleotide. The V call is TRBV28, the J call TRBJ2-5; 8 bases align to TRBD1. V shed 5 bases and J 5 bases; nucleotides not matched to a gene: 10. This CDR3 is 15 amino acids long. Per the germline V gene, CDR1 is MDHEN and CDR2 is SYDVKM. CDR3: CASSPYSGGRETQYF. Here the CDR3 DNA reads TGTGCCAGCAGTCCGTATTCAGGGGGCAGGGAGACCCAGTACTTC.

This clonotype was found many times. The chain links TRBV19 to TRBJ2-5; D possibly corresponds to TRBD1 (5 bases). This CDR3 contains 15 residues. V gave up 3 bases and J gave up 1 base, with 12 bases separating them. From germline, CDR1 is LNHDA and CDR2 SQIVND (reference sequence). CDR3 protein: CASSIRRDSQETQYF. CDR3 DNA sequence: TGTGCCAGTAGTATTCGGCGTGACAGCCAAGAGACCCAGTACTTC.

The chain uses TRBV29-1 and TRBJ2-2, with unresolved D. Trimming left V 6 bases short and J 1 base short, with 9 bases between. This CDR3 contains 13 residues. The V gene's germline CDR1 is SQVTM and CDR2 ANQGSEA. CDR3 DNA sequence: TGCAGCGTGCCGAACCTGAACACCGGGGAGCTGTTTTTT. This translates into CSVPNLNTGELFF.

The V call is TRBV7-9, the J call TRBJ2-1; possibly TRBD2 for D (5 bases). This CDR3 spans 15 amino acids. Germline CDR1 SEHNR, CDR2 FQNEAQ (reference sequence). The V end lost 1 base, the J end lost 0 bases, and 7 bases lay between the germline ends. This CDR3 is CASSLGTVSYNEQFF. Written as DNA, the CDR3 is TGTGCCAGCAGCTTAGGGACTGTCTCCTACAATGAGCAGTTCTTC.

A few counts support this clonotype. The V gene is TRBV11-2, the J gene TRBJ2-5; 7 nucleotides match TRBD1. CDR1 and CDR2 (germline): SGHAT, FQNNGV. Losses at the gene ends were 4 bases for V and 4 bases for J; bases not matched to a gene: 3. This CDR3 comprises 13 residues. Here the CDR3 DNA reads TGTGCCAGCAGCTACACAGGGGTAGAGACCCAGTACTTC. Translation: CASSYTGVETQYF.

The V and J genes are TRBV24-1 and TRBJ1-2; D unresolved. The germline V and J ends were trimmed by 2 bases and 14 bases, with 11 bases remaining between them. The length of the CDR3 is 11 residues. Germline CDR1 reads KGHDR; CDR2 reads SFDVKD. The CDR3 here is CATSDSREETF. For the CDR3, the DNA is TGTGCCACCAGTGATTCGAGGGAAGAGACCTTC.